Each of the 11 T cell receptor beta chains below was sequenced from the same sample in a study of blood T cell repertoires in COVID-19. Sequencing used immunoSEQ multiplex PCR; TCRdb keeps in-frame clones, though not all of them. The repertoire consists of approximately 150,000 clones, with roughly 81% occurring once and the leading ten covering 2.6%. Input material: peripheral blood. These receptors came from a human donor with acute or convalescent COVID-19. The donor label of this sample is uncertain.

The gene calls are TRBV10-3 and TRBJ1-4; TRBD1 is a possible D gene (5 bases). This CDR3 spans 11 amino acids. V dropped 3 bases and J dropped 10 bases, with 6 bases sitting between them. The V gene's germline CDR1 is ENHRY and CDR2 SYGVKD. The CDR3 DNA is TGTGCCATCAGTGACGGGGGAAAACTGTTTTTT. Translation: CAISDGGKLFF.

The J gene is TRBJ2-2, the V gene TRBV30, with D maybe TRBD1 (5 bases). The CDR3 runs 13 residues. The V and J ends lost 1 base and 4 bases respectively, with 7 bases between them. Germline V lookup: CDR1 GTSNPN, CDR2 SVGIG (reference sequence). CDR3 bases: TGTGCCTGGAGTGGAAGGGGCACCGGGGAGCTGTTTTTT. Translated: CAWSGRGTGELFF.

The V and J genes are TRBV5-1 and TRBJ2-5; TRBD2 aligns across 12 bases. CDR1 and CDR2 (germline): SGHRS, YFSETQ. CDR3 length equals 17 residues. V shed 4 bases, J shed 5 bases, and the junction held 12 bases outside the gene matches. CDR3 in amino acids: CASSPGGLAGGGETQYF. The DNA for the CDR3 is TGCGCCAGCAGCCCCGGAGGGCTAGCGGGAGGGGGGGAGACCCAGTACTTC.

V gene TRBV6-2 or TRBV6-3 combines with J gene TRBJ1-5; 7 positions match TRBD1. Germline-derived CDR1 and CDR2 are MNHEY and SVGEGT. This CDR3 contains 15 residues. V dropped 5 bases and J dropped 5; count of bases not matched to a gene: 9. The CDR3 is CASSDDRVIHQPQHF. Here the CDR3 DNA reads TGTGCCAGCAGTGACGACAGGGTGATCCATCAGCCCCAGCATTTT.

The rearrangement uses TRBV24-1 and TRBJ1-2; 7 positions agree with TRBD1. From germline, CDR1 is KGHDR and CDR2 SFDVKD. V lost 4 bases to trimming and J lost 8 bases; unmatched junction nucleotides: 15. The CDR3 runs 16 residues. As DNA, the CDR3 is TGTGCCACCAGTGAATTGAGACAGGGTCCCTGGCGGGGCTACACCTTC. Translating gives CATSELRQGPWRGYTF.

The genes are TRBV9 and TRBJ2-5; 10 bases are shared with TRBD1. After removal of 2 bases from V and 3 bases from J, the junction contained 1 base not matched to a gene. The CDR3 sequence is 14 residues long. Germline CDR1 and CDR2: SGDLS and YYNGEE. The CDR3 reads CASSVGQGKETQYF. As DNA, the CDR3 is TGTGCCAGCAGCGTGGGACAGGGGAAAGAGACCCAGTACTTC.

The chain has TRBV11-2 and TRBJ2-3; 11 bases map to TRBD2. CDR1 and CDR2 from the germline V gene are SGHAT and FQNNGV. This CDR3 comprises 17 residues. V lost 3 bases and J lost 0; bases outside the gene matches: 5. CDR3 region: CASSFGASGGSTDTQYF. As DNA, the CDR3 is TGTGCCAGCAGCTTTGGGGCTAGCGGGGGGAGCACAGATACGCAGTATTTT.

This clone appeared a few times. The V and J genes are TRBV4-2 and TRBJ1-2, with 7 bases lining up with TRBD1. The trim removed 3 bases at V and 1 base at J, leaving 8 bases unmatched. There are 16 residues in the CDR3. Germline CDR1 LGHNA, CDR2 YNFKEQ. The chain's CDR3 is CASSQALTGRNYGYTF. The CDR3 DNA reads TGTGCCAGCAGCCAGGCCCTGACAGGGCGTAACTATGGCTACACCTTC.

This rearrangement joins TRBV7-2 to TRBJ2-3; 9 bases map to TRBD2. The CDR3 is 15 amino acids. Per germline, CDR1 SGHTA and CDR2 FQGNSA. The junction had 4 bases not matched to a gene; V was cut back by 0 bases and J by 6 bases. In nucleotides, the CDR3 is TGTGCCAGCAGCTTAGCAGCGGGGGGATGGGATACGCAGTATTTT. Its protein is CASSLAAGGWDTQYF.

This sequence joins TRBV10-3 and TRBJ1-1; the D gene is possibly TRBD1 (5 bases). The CDR3 extends over 14 amino acids. The V gene lost 3 bases and the J gene lost 1 base, with 9 bases spanning the gap. Germline V lookup: CDR1 ENHRY, CDR2 SYGVKD. CDR3: CAISERQGNTEAFF. The CDR3 bases are TGTGCCATCAGTGAACGTCAGGGGAACACTGAAGCTTTCTTT.

This clone was picked up one time. The chain carries TRBV3-1 (or the pseudogene TRBV3-2) and TRBJ1-3, with D possibly being TRBD1 (5 bases). Trimming cost V 2 bases and J 0 bases, with 14 bases left between them. Germline-derived CDR1 and CDR2 are LGHDT and YNNKEL (reference sequence). The CDR3 runs 17 residues. Here the CDR3 reads CASSQMYRSSSGNTIYF. In DNA form, the CDR3 reads TGTGCCAGCAGCCAAATGTACAGGTCCAGCTCTGGAAACACCATATATTTT.